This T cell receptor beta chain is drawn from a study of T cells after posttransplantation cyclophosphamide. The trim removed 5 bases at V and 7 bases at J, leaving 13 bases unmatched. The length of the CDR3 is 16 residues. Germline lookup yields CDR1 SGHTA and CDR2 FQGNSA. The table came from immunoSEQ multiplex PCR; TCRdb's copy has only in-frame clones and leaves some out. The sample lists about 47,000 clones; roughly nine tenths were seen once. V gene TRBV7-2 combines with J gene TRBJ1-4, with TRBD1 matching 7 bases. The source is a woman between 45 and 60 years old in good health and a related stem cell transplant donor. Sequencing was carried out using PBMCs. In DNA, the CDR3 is TGTGCCAGCAGCGCACTAACAGGGGCGGGGAGTGAAAAACTGTTTTTT. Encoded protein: CASSALTGAGSEKLFF.